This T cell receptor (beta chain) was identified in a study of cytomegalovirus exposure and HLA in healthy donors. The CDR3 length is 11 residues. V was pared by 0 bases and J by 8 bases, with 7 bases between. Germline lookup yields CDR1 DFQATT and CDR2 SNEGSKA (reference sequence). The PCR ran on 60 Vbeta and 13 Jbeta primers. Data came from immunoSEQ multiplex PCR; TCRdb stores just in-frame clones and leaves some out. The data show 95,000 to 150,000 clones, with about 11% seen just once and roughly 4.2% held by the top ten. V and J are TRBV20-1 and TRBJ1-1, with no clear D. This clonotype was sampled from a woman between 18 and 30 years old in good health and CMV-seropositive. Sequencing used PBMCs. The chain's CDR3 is CSARDTKEAFF. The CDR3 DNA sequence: TGCAGTGCTAGAGACACAAAAGAAGCTTTCTTT.